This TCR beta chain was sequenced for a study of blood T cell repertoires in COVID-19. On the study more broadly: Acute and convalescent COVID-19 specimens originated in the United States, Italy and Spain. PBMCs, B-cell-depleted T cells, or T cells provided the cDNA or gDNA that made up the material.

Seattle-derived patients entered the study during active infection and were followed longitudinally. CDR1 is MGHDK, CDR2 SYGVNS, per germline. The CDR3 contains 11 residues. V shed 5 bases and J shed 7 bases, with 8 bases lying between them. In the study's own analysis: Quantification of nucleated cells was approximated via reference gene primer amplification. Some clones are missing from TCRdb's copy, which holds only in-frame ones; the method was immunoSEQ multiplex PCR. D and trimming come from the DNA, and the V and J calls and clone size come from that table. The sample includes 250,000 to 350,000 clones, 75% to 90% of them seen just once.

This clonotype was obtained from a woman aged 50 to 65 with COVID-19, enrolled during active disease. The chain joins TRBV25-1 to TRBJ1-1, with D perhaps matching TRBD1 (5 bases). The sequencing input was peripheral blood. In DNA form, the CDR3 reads TGTGCCAGCAGTAGGGGAAGTGAAGCTTTCTTT. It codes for CASSRGSEAFF.